Sequencing of this TCR beta chain was carried out in a study of control samples from healthy donors and cancer patients (dated by TCRdb to 2019 to 2021). From the germline V gene, CDR1 is SGHDT and CDR2 is YYEEEE. From its cysteine to its phenylalanine, the CDR3 spans 15 amino acids. Only the CDR3 DNA is retained, 45 bases long and in frame from the first base. Trimming leaves V shorter by 4 bases and J shorter by 1 base, with the junction holding 2 bases beyond the gene matches. The library was built by means of the immunoSEQ multiplex PCR assay. The immuneACCESS repertoire file appears here via TCRdb, limited to in-frame rearrangements. These files lack a portion of the clones; in checked studies, under half of the deficit traces to unresolved V genes, and the cause of the others is not known. The sample data list about 120,000 clones, and around nine tenths of these were observed just once. Clones ranked in the top ten supply about 12% of the sample.

In the case of this clone: Its antigen remains undetermined. No base quality values were provided; no much bigger clone lies one nucleotide off.

This sequence uses TRBV5-6 and TRBJ2-5, with 12 bases in between that match TRBD1. The sequencing input was blood. This sequence was found in a young man in good health. The CDR3 amino acid sequence is: CASSRDRGLQETQYF. At the DNA level, the sequence is TGTGCCAGCAGCCGGGACAGGGGGCTCCAAGAGACCCAGTACTTC. Supplemented by the reference TRBV5-6 and TRBJ2-5 proteins around the CDR3, the complete variable domain is DAGVTQSPTHLIKTRGQQVTLRCSPKSGHDTVSWYQQALGQGPQFIFQYYEEEERQRGNFPDRFSGHQFPNYSSELNVNALLLGDSALYLCASSRDRGLQETQYFGPGTRLLVL.